The 31 T cell receptor beta chains below come from one sample, sequenced in a study of regulatory dendritic cells for organ transplantation. The data were produced by immunoSEQ multiplex PCR, yet TCRdb's version contains in-frame clones alone and is incomplete. The data hold around 19,000 clones, with approximately 85% observed a single time. These TCRs' antigens remain unknown. Allogeneic regulatory or mature dendritic cells were co-cultured for 5 days with CFSE-labeled sorted T cells at 1:10. The sample comprised naive CD4+ T cells from blood cultured with regulatory dendritic cells. The subset is: CD45RA+ naive T cells. The receptors were sampled from a human donor in good health.

J is TRBJ2-1 and V is TRBV28; perhaps TRBD1 as D (5 bases). Between the trimmed V and J ends, which lost 6 bases and 9 bases, there was a span of 18 bases. Germline CDR1 MDHEN, CDR2 SYDVKM. The CDR3 runs to 14 residues. As DNA, the CDR3 is TGTGCCAGCAGCTACCCCCCCACCCAGGGTGAGCAGTTCTTC. Amino acids: CASSYPPTQGEQFF.

The rearrangement joins TRBV30 to TRBJ2-3, with D possibly TRBD2 on 6 matching bases. With 5 bases removed from V and 5 bases from J, the gap between germline ends came to 14 bases. The germline CDR1 and CDR2 sequences are GTSNPN and SVGIG (reference sequence). This CDR3 has 13 residues. The CDR3 sequence: CAWGGGRGDTQYF. CDR3 DNA: TGTGCCTGGGGAGGAGGGCGAGGAGATACGCAGTATTTT. Variable domain in full (rest from reference TRBV30 and TRBJ2-3): SQTIHQWPATLVQPVGSPLSLECTVEGTSNPNLYWYRQAAGRGLQLLFYSVGIGQISSEVPQNLSASRPQDRQFILSSKKLLLSDSGFYLCAWGGGRGDTQYFGPGTRLTVL.

The rearrangement joins TRBV5-1 to TRBJ2-7; TRBD2 matches 7 bases. CDR1 SGHRS and CDR2 YFSETQ come from the germline V gene. This CDR3 has 14 residues. V shed 0 bases, J shed 3 bases, and the junction held 3 bases outside the gene matches. The CDR3: CASSLDGGIYEQYF. The CDR3 bases are TGCGCCAGCAGCTTGGACGGGGGGATCTACGAGCAGTACTTC.

The V gene is TRBV2, the J gene TRBJ1-1; 8 bases are shared with TRBD1. CDR3 length equals 14 residues. Germline values: CDR1 SNHLY, CDR2 FYNNEI. After removal of 5 bases from V and 4 bases from J, the junction contained 6 bases not matched to a gene. CDR3 in DNA: TGTGCCAGCAGTTTCCCCAGGGGGCTCACTGAAGCTTTCTTT. This codes for CASSFPRGLTEAFF.

The chain employs TRBV6-5 and TRBJ2-7; a weak D match, TRBD1 (5 bases). CDR3 length equals 14 residues. Germline V gene lookup returns CDR1 MNHEY and CDR2 SVGAGI. The V and J ends lost 5 bases and 3 bases respectively, with 14 bases between them. The CDR3 is CASSRQSGHYEQYF. As DNA, the CDR3 is TGTGCCAGCAGTCGACAGTCAGGACACTACGAGCAGTACTTC.

The rearrangement links TRBV29-1 to TRBJ2-2, with 7 positions matching TRBD1. The CDR3 spans 13 residues. Losses at the gene ends were 5 bases for V and 5 bases for J; bases not matched to a gene: 5. CDR1 is SQVTM, CDR2 ANQGSEA, per germline. CDR3 in amino acids: CSVIDRATGELFF. The CDR3 DNA sequence: TGCAGCGTTATAGACAGGGCTACCGGGGAGCTGTTTTTT.

The genes are TRBV27 and TRBJ1-4, with D uncertain. In germline, CDR1 is MNHEY, CDR2 SMNVEV (reference sequence). The CDR3 length is 14 residues. V lost 4 bases and J lost 6, with 12 bases in between. The CDR3 sequence: CASSSGGVDEKLFF. Written as DNA, the CDR3 is TGTGCCAGCAGTTCCGGTGGGGTGGATGAAAAACTGTTTTTT.

This clone appeared a single time. The V call is TRBV11-2, the J call TRBJ2-1, with D perhaps TRBD2 (6 bases). CDR1 and CDR2 (germline): SGHAT, FQNNGV. CDR3 length equals 15 residues. The V and J ends lost 5 bases and 2 bases respectively, with 13 bases between them. DNA of the CDR3: TGTGCCAGCAGCATACCCCCTAGCGCCTACAATGAGCAGTTCTTC. This sequence encodes CASSIPPSAYNEQFF.

This clone was detected only once. One end of the junction is discordant with germline, which a read error may explain. The chain joins TRBV7-2 to TRBJ2-2, with D perhaps matching TRBD2 (6 bases). Germline V gene lookup returns CDR1 SGHTA and CDR2 FQGNSA. The CDR3 is 15 residues long. CDR3 sequence reads: CASTLGGVQSGELFF. The DNA for the CDR3 is TGTGCCAGCACCTTAGGCGGGGTTCAATCCGGGGAGCTGTTTTTT.

The chain couples TRBV28 to TRBJ2-7; 10 nucleotides line up with TRBD1. This CDR3 is 13 amino acids long. The trim removed 8 bases at V and 0 bases at J, leaving 1 base unmatched. Germline V CDR1 and CDR2: MDHEN, SYDVKM. CDR3: CASDRGPSYEQYF. The CDR3 DNA reads TGTGCCAGCGACAGGGGGCCCTCCTACGAGCAGTACTTC. Filled out from reference TRBV28 and TRBJ2-7, the complete variable domain reads DVKVTQSSRYLVKRTGEKVFLECVQDMDHENMFWYRQDPGLGLRLIYFSYDVKMKEKGDIPEGYSVSREKKERFSLILESASTNQTSMYLCASDRGPSYEQYFGPGTRLTVT.

This clone has more than one count but fewer than ten. The V gene is TRBV9, the J gene TRBJ1-1; TRBD1 aligns across 7 bases. CDR3 length: 12 amino acids. After removal of 0 bases from V and 9 bases from J, the junction contained 2 bases not matched to a gene. Germline V gene data show CDR1 as SGDLS and CDR2 as YYNGEE. The CDR3 is CASSVEGQKAFF. The CDR3 region has the DNA TGTGCCAGCAGCGTAGAGGGACAGAAAGCTTTCTTT.

The J gene is TRBJ1-1, the V gene TRBV6-5; D remains unclear. V lost 0 bases to trimming and J lost 1 base, with 9 bases between them. CDR3 length: 15 residues. Germline CDR1 MNHEY, CDR2 SVGAGI. CDR3: CASSYSHSGNTEAFF. DNA of the CDR3: TGTGCCAGCAGTTACTCCCATTCTGGGAACACTGAAGCTTTCTTT.

On this clone: One junction end disagrees with the germline gene, perhaps due to a read error. This rearrangement joins TRBV29-1 to TRBJ1-4; D is possibly TRBD1 (6 bases). Germline V gives CDR1 SQVTM, CDR2 ANQGSEA. The CDR3 has 11 residues. CDR3 protein: CSVEDREKLFF. CDR3 nucleotide sequence: TGCAGCGTGGAAGACAGGGAAAAACTGTTTTTT.

The genes are TRBV27 and TRBJ2-1, with D perhaps matching TRBD2 (7 bases). The CDR3 is 15 residues long. Per germline, CDR1 MNHEY and CDR2 SMNVEV (reference sequence). Trimming cost V 2 bases and J 7 bases, with 15 bases left between them. CDR3 loop: CASSLRGGDLNEQFF. DNA of the CDR3: TGTGCCAGCAGTTTAAGGGGGGGCGATTTAAATGAGCAGTTCTTC.

This rearrangement joins TRBV11-2 to TRBJ2-5; D is uncertain. CDR1 is SGHAT and CDR2 is FQNNGV in the germline V gene. This CDR3 spans 13 amino acids. Trimming pared 3 bases from V and 1 base from J, leaving 6 bases between. Written as DNA, the CDR3 is TGTGCCAGCAGCTTCGGTGTCCAAGAGACCCAGTACTTC. The encoded protein is CASSFGVQETQYF.

This chain links TRBV6-1 with TRBJ2-7, with 10 bases matching TRBD1. The CDR3 loop spans 14 amino acids. Per the germline V gene, CDR1 is MNHNS and CDR2 is SASEGT. The junction had 9 bases not matched to a gene; V was cut back by 10 bases and J by 3 bases. The CDR3 nucleotides are TGTGCCATCCTACGGCGGGACAGGGGCTACGAGCAGTACTTC. This encodes CAILRRDRGYEQYF.

The chain links TRBV19 to TRBJ2-7; the match to TRBD2 covers 13 bases. V lost 10 bases to trimming and J lost 6 bases; unmatched junction nucleotides: 9. The CDR3 is 14 residues long. Germline CDR1 reads LNHDA; CDR2 reads SQIVND (reference sequence). The CDR3 region is CAKPGTSGVREQYF. In DNA form, the CDR3 reads TGTGCCAAGCCCGGGACTAGCGGGGTTCGCGAGCAGTACTTC.

The V call is TRBV19, the J call TRBJ1-1; D not certain. V was pared by 7 bases and J by 2 bases, with 14 bases between. The germline gives CDR1 LNHDA, CDR2 SQIVND (reference sequence). The CDR3 is made up of 14 amino acids. As DNA, the CDR3 is TGTGCCAGTAAGTCGGCAGCCTATAACACTGAAGCTTTCTTT. It encodes CASKSAAYNTEAFF.

The chain joins TRBV6-5 to TRBJ1-2; no definite D call. The length of the CDR3 is 15 residues. Between the trimmed V and J ends, which lost 0 bases and 8 bases, there was a span of 16 bases. From germline, CDR1 is MNHEY and CDR2 SVGAGI. The CDR3 region has the DNA TGTGCCAGCAGTTACTCAGGACTCCCTTCTCGGGGCTACACCTTC. As protein: CASSYSGLPSRGYTF.

The DNA of the CDR3 is TGTGCCAGTAGCCTAATCCGAGGGGGCTCCTACAATGAGCAGTTCTTC. This encodes CASSLIRGGSYNEQFF. V is TRBV19 and J is TRBJ2-1, with D possibly TRBD1 on 6 matching bases. From germline, CDR1 is LNHDA and CDR2 SQIVND (reference sequence). Deletions cut 6 bases from V and 0 bases from J, with 15 bases between. The CDR3 covers 16 residues. Full variable domain (outside the CDR3, taken from reference TRBV19 and TRBJ2-1): DGGITQSPKYLFRKEGQNVTLSCEQNLNHDAMYWYRQDPGQGLRLIYYSQIVNDFQKGDIAEGYSVSREKKESFPLTVTSAQKNPTAFYLCASSLIRGGSYNEQFFGPGTRLTVL.

Only one count was recorded for this clone. The chain recombines TRBV18 with TRBJ2-5; D call uncertain. The CDR3 has 13 residues. The V gene lost 0 bases and the J gene lost 4 bases, with 6 bases spanning the gap. The germline gives CDR1 KGHSH, CDR2 LQKENI. CDR3 amino acids: CASSPPLGETQYF. In DNA, the CDR3 is TGTGCCAGCTCACCACCGTTGGGAGAGACCCAGTACTTC.

V and J are TRBV13 and TRBJ2-5; D not certain. Trimming took off 1 base at V and 0 bases at J, with 9 bases between the two ends. Germline V gene data show CDR1 as PRHDT and CDR2 as FYEKMQ (reference sequence). This CDR3 contains 15 residues. The CDR3 region is CASSLAIPYQETQYF. CDR3 coding DNA: TGTGCCAGCAGCTTAGCTATACCGTACCAAGAGACCCAGTACTTC.

CDR3 in amino acids: CASSLWGGGTDTQYF. The CDR3 DNA reads TGTGCCAGCAGTTTATGGGGGGGCGGCACAGATACGCAGTATTTT. The chain has TRBV28 and TRBJ2-3, with D possibly being TRBD1 or TRBD2 (6 bases each). V lost 0 bases and J 1 base, leaving 8 bases between the germline ends. Per the germline V gene, CDR1 is MDHEN and CDR2 is SYDVKM. This CDR3 has 15 residues.

CDR3 bases: TGCAGCGTTTCCGGTCTCGTAAAAGAGACCCAGTACTTC. Amino acid sequence: CSVSGLVKETQYF. The chain joins TRBV29-1 to TRBJ2-5; no clear D. The CDR3 is 13 residues long. The ends were cut back, 5 bases at V and 3 bases at J, with 13 bases in the middle. The germline V gene has CDR1 SQVTM and CDR2 ANQGSEA.

V usage is TRBV15 and J usage is TRBJ2-5; TRBD1 matches at 7 bases. The junction had 6 bases not matched to a gene; V was cut back by 0 bases and J by 2 bases. The germline V gene has CDR1 LNHNV and CDR2 YYDKDF (reference sequence). This CDR3 is 16 amino acids long. The CDR3 DNA is TGTGCCACCAGCAGAGATCCAGGACAGGTTCAAGAGACCCAGTACTTC. It yields the protein CATSRDPGQVQETQYF.

The rearrangement links TRBV30 to TRBJ1-5; possible D gene TRBD1, 6 bases. The V gene's germline CDR1 is GTSNPN and CDR2 SVGIG (reference sequence). The length of the CDR3 is 13 residues. V was pared by 0 bases and J by 6 bases, with 9 bases between. The CDR3 DNA is TGTGCCTGGAGTGTAAGACAGGTTCAGCCCCAGCATTTT. It translates to CAWSVRQVQPQHF.

The J gene is TRBJ1-2, the V gene TRBV7-9; D is perhaps TRBD1 (5 bases). The germline V gene encodes CDR1 SEHNR and CDR2 FQNEAQ (reference sequence). Trimming took 3 bases from V and 1 from J, leaving 9 bases between them. The CDR3 covers 14 residues. The CDR3 here is CASSLGGSNYGYTF. The DNA of the CDR3 is TGTGCCAGCAGCTTGGGGGGTAGTAACTATGGCTACACCTTC.

The chain links TRBV9 to TRBJ1-2; D is unresolved. V lost 0 bases and J lost 1, with 19 bases in between. This CDR3 has 18 amino acids. Germline V gene data show CDR1 as SGDLS and CDR2 as YYNGEE. The CDR3 region is CASSVALPGEGDNYGYTF. The CDR3 DNA is TGTGCCAGCAGCGTAGCCCTCCCCGGCGAGGGTGATAACTATGGCTACACCTTC. Drawing the rest from reference TRBV9 and TRBJ1-2, the complete variable domain is DSGVTQTPKHLITATGQRVTLRCSPRSGDLSVYWYQQSLDQGLQFLIQYYNGEERAKGNILERFSAQQFPDLHSELNLSSLELGDSALYFCASSVALPGEGDNYGYTFGSGTRLTVV.

The chain carries TRBV11-1 and TRBJ2-7; D unresolved. Germline CDR1 is SGHAT and CDR2 is FQDESV (reference sequence). The germline V and J ends were trimmed by 1 base and 5 bases, with 9 bases remaining between them. This CDR3 contains 13 residues. Written as DNA, the CDR3 is TGTGCCAGCAGCTTAGTTCGAGAGGACGAGCAGTACTTC. This translates into CASSLVREDEQYF.

The chain links TRBV28 to TRBJ1-1; 7 nucleotides align to TRBD1. Per the germline V gene, CDR1 is MDHEN and CDR2 is SYDVKM. J was trimmed by 9 bases and V by 5 bases; bases with no gene match: 12. The CDR3 is made up of 14 amino acids. CDR3 region: CASSIPLGTVKAFF. DNA for the CDR3: TGTGCCAGCAGTATCCCATTGGGGACAGTCAAAGCTTTCTTT.

The chain recombines TRBV28 with TRBJ2-3, with TRBD2 matching over 9 bases. V was clipped by 7 bases and J by 1 base; unmatched bases: 12. The germline V gene has CDR1 MDHEN and CDR2 SYDVKM. This CDR3 comprises 17 residues. The CDR3 loop reads CASTLEPTSGRTDTQYF. CDR3 in DNA: TGTGCCAGCACCCTGGAGCCGACTAGCGGTCGCACAGATACGCAGTATTTT.